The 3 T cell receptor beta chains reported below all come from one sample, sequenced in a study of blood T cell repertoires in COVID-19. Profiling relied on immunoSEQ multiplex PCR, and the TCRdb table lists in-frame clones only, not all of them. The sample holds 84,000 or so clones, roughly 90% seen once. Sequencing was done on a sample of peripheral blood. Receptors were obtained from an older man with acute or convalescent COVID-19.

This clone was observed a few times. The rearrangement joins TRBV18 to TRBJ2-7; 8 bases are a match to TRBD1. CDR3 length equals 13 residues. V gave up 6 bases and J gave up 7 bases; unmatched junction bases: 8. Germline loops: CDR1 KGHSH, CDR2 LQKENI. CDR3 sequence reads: CASSPDGQGEQYF. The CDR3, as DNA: TGTGCCAGCTCCCCAGACGGACAGGGAGAGCAGTACTTC.

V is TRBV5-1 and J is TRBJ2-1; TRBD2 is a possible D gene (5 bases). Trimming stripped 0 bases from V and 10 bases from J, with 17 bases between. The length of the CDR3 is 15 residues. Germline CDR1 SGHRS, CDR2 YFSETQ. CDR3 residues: CASSLEADRPVEQFF. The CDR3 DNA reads TGCGCCAGCAGCTTGGAAGCGGACCGACCCGTGGAGCAGTTCTTC.

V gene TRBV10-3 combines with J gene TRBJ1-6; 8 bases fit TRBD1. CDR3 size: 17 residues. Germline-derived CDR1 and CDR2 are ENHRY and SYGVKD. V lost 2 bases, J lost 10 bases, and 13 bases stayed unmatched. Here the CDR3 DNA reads TGTGCCATCAGTGAGGGGTTTGGACAGGGAAGTTGGTCACCCCTCCACTTT. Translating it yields CAISEGFGQGSWSPLHF.